This paragraph covers one TCR beta chain sequence. These data come from a study of control samples from healthy donors and cancer patients. Profiled with immunoSEQ multiplex PCR; TCRdb holds only in-frame clones, not every one. The profile shows 65,000 to 80,000 clones, about 89% of them singletons. The CDR3 is 13 amino acids. Per germline, CDR1 KGHSH and CDR2 LQKENI. V lost 4 bases, J lost 6 bases, and 10 bases lay in between. The sample consisted of PBMCs. J is TRBJ2-1 and V is TRBV18; D is possibly TRBD2 (6 bases). This TCR derives from a woman in her fifties or sixties with colorectal cancer. The CDR3 region has the DNA TGTGCCAGCTCACGGGACTCTCCCAATGAGCAGTTCTTC. This gives the protein CASSRDSPNEQFF.